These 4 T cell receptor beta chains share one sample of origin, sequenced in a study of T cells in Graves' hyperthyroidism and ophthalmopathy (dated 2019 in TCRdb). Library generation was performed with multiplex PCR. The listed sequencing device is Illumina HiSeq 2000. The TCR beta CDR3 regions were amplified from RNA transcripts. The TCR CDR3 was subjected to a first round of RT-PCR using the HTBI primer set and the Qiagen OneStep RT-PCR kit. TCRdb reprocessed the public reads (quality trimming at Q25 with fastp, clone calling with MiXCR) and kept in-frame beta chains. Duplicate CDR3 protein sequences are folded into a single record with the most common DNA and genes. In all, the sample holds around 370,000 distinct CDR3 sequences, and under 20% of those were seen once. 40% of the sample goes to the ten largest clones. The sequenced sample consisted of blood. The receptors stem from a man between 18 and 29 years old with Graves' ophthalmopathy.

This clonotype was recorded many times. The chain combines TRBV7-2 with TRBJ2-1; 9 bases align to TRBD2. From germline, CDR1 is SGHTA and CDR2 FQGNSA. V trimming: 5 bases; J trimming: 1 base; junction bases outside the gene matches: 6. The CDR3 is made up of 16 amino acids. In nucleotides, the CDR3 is TGTGCCAGCAGCGTCCCCCTAGCGGGGTCCTACAATGAGCAGTTCTTC. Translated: CASSVPLAGSYNEQFF.

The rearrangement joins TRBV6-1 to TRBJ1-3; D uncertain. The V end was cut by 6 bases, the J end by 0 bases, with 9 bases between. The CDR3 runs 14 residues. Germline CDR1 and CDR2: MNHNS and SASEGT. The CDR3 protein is CASSSISSGNTIYF. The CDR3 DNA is TGTGCCAGCAGCTCCATATCCTCTGGAAACACCATATATTTT.

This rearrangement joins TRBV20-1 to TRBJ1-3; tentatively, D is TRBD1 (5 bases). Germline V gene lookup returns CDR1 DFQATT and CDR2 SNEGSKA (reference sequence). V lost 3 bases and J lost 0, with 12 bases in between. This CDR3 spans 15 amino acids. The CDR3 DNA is TGCAGTGCTAGGGGGACGGGAAACTCTGGAAACACCATATATTTT. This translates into CSARGTGNSGNTIYF.

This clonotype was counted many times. CDR3 in amino acids: CASSYHDRGSSPLHF. For the CDR3, the DNA is TGTGCCAGCAGTTACCATGACAGGGGAAGCTCACCCCTCCACTTT. This chain uses TRBV6-5 with TRBJ1-6, with 8 bases matching TRBD1. The CDR3 extends over 15 amino acids. J was trimmed by 10 bases and V by 2 bases; bases with no gene match: 7. The V gene's germline CDR1 is MNHEY and CDR2 SVGAGI.